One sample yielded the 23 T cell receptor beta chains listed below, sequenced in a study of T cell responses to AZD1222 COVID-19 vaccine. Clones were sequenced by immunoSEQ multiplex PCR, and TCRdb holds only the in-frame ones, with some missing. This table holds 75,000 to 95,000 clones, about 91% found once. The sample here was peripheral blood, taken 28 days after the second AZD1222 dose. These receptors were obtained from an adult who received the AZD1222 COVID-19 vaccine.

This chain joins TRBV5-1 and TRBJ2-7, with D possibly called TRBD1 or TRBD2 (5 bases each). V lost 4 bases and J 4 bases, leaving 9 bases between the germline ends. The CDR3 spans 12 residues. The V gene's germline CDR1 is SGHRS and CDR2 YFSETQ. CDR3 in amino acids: CASSTGPYEQYF. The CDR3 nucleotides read TGCGCCAGCAGCACGGGACCATACGAGCAGTACTTC.

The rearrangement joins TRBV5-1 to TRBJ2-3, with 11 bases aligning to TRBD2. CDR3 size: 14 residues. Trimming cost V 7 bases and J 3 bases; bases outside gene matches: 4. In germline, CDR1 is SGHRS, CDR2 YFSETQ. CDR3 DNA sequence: TGCGCCAGCGCAGGGACTAGCGGTACAGATACGCAGTATTTT. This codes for CASAGTSGTDTQYF. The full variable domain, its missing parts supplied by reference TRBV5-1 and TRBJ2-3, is KAGVTQTPRYLIKTRGQQVTLSCSPISGHRSVSWYQQTPGQGLQFLFEYFSETQRNKGNFPGRFSGRQFSNSRSEMNVSTLELGDSALYLCASAGTSGTDTQYFGPGTRLTVL.

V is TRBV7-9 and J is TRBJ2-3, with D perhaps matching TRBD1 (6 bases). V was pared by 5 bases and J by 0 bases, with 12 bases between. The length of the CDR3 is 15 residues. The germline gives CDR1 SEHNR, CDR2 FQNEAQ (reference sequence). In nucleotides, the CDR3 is TGTGCCAGCAGCCGACAGGCGACTAGCACAGATACGCAGTATTTT. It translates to CASSRQATSTDTQYF.

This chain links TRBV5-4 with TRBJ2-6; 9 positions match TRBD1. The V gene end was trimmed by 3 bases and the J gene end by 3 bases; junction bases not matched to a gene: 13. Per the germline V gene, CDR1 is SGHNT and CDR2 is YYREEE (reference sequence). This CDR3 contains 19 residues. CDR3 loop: CASSSRGQGDGSGANVLTF. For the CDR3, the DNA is TGTGCCAGCAGCTCTAGGGGACAGGGAGATGGTAGTGGGGCCAACGTCCTGACTTTC. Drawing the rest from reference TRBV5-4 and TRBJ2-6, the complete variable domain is ETGVTQSPTHLIKTRGQQVTLRCSSQSGHNTVSWYQQALGQGPQFIFQYYREEENGRGNFPPRFSGLQFPNYSSELNVNALELDDSALYLCASSSRGQGDGSGANVLTFGAGSRLTVL.

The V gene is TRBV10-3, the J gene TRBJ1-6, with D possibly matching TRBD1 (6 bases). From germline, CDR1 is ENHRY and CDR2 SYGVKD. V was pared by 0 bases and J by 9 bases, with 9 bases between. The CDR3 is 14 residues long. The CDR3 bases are TGTGCCATCAGTGAGTCGGGGGCACCTTCACCCCTCCACTTT. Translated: CAISESGAPSPLHF.

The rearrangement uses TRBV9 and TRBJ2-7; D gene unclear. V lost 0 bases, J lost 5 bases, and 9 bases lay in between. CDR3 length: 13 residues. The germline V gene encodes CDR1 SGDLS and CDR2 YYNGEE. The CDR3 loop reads CASSVATSNEQYF. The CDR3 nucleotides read TGTGCCAGCAGCGTAGCTACCTCGAACGAGCAGTACTTC.

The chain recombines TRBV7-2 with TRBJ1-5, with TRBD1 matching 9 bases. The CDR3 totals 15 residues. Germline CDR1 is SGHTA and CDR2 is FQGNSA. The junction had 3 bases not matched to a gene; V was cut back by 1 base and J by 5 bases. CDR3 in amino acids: CASSLEGTGHQPQHF. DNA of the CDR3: TGTGCCAGCAGCTTAGAGGGGACAGGGCATCAGCCCCAGCATTTT.

CDR3: CASSEGRDFGYTF. The CDR3 DNA reads TGTGCCAGCAGTGAGGGCAGGGATTTTGGCTACACCTTC. The chain carries TRBV6-1 and TRBJ1-2; D is possibly TRBD1 (5 bases). V was cut by 3 bases and J by 7 bases, with 12 bases left in between. The CDR3 sequence is 13 residues long. Looked up from germline, CDR1 is MNHNS and CDR2 is SASEGT.

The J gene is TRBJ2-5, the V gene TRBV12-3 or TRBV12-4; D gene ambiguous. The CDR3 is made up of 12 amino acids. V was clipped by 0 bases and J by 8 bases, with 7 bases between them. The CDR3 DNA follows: TGTGCCAGCAGTTTAGCAACAGAAACCCAGTACTTC. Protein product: CASSLATETQYF.

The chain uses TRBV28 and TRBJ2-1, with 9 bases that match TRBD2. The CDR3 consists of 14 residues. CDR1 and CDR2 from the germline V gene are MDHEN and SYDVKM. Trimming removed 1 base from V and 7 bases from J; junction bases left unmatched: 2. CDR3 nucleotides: TGTGCCAGCAGTTTATCCAGCGGGAGGAATGAGCAGTTCTTC. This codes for CASSLSSGRNEQFF.

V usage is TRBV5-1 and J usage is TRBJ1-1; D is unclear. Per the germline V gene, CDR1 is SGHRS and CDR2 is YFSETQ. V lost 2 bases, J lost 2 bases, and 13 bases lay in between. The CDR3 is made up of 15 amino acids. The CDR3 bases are TGCGCCAGCAGCTTCCGGACCTATACTAACACTGAAGCTTTCTTT. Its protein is CASSFRTYTNTEAFF.

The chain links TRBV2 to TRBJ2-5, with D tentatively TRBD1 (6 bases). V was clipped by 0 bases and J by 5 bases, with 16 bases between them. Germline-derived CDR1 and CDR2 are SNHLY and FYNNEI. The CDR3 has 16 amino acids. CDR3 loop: CASSEAAGGGAETQYF. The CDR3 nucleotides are TGTGCCAGCAGTGAAGCGGCGGGTGGGGGCGCGGAGACCCAGTACTTC.

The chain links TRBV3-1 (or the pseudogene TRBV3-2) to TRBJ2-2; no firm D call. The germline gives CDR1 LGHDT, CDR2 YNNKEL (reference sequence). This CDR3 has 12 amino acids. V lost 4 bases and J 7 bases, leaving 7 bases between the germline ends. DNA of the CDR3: TGTGCCAGCAGCCGCTCGGGCGGGGAGCTGTTTTTT. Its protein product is CASSRSGGELFF.

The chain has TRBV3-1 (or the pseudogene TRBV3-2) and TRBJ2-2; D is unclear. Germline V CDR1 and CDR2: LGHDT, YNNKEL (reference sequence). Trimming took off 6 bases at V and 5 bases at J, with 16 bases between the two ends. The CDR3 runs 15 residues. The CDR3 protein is CASRELIGPTGELFF. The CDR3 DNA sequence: TGTGCCAGCAGAGAACTCATAGGACCTACCGGGGAGCTGTTTTTT.

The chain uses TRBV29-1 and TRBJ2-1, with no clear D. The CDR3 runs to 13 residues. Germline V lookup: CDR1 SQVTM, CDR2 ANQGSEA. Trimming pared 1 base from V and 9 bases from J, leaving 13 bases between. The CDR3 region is CSVEAPVSSEQFF. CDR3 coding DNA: TGCAGCGTTGAAGCCCCCGTGTCCAGTGAGCAGTTCTTC.

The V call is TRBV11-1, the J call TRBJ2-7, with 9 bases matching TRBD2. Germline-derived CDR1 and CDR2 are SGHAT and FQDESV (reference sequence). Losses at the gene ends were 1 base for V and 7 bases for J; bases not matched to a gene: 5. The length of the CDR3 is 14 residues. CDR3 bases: TGTGCCAGCAGCTTAGTGGTGACTAGCGGAGAGCAGTACTTC. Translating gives CASSLVVTSGEQYF.

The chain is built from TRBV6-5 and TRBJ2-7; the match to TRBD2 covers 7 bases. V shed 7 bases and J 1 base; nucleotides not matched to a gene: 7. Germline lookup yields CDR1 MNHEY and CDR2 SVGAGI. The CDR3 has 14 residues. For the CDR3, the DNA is TGTGCCAGCAAACCGGGACTACAATCCTACGAGCAGTACTTC. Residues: CASKPGLQSYEQYF.

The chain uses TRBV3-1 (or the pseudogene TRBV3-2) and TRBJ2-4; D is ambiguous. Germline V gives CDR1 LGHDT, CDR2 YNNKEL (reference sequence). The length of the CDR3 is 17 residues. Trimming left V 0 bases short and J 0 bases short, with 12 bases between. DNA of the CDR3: TGTGCCAGCAGCCAAGACGAATCCCCCCTAGCCAAAAACATTCAGTACTTC. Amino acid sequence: CASSQDESPLAKNIQYF.

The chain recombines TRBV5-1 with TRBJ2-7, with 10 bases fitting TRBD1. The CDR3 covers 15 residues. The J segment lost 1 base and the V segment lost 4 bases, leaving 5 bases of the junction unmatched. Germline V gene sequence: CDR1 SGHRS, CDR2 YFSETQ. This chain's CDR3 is CASSSGTGASYEQYF. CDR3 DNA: TGCGCCAGCAGCAGCGGGACAGGGGCGTCCTACGAGCAGTACTTC.

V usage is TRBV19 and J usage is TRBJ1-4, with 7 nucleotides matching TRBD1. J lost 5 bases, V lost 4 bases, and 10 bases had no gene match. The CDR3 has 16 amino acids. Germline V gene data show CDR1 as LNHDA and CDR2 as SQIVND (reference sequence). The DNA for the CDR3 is TGTGCCAGTAGTACACATACAGGGGTCCTAAATGAAAAACTGTTTTTT. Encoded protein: CASSTHTGVLNEKLFF.

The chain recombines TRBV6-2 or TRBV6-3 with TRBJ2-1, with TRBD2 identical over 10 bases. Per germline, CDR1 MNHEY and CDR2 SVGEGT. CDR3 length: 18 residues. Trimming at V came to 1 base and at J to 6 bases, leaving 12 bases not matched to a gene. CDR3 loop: CASSYLPPSGRRGNEQFF. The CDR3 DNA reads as TGTGCCAGCAGTTACTTGCCCCCTAGCGGGAGAAGGGGCAATGAGCAGTTCTTC.

CDR3 protein: CASRQRQGARTGELFF. The CDR3 bases are TGTGCCAGCAGACAAAGACAGGGGGCGAGAACCGGGGAGCTGTTTTTT. This chain links TRBV28 with TRBJ2-2; TRBD1 aligns across 10 bases. V was clipped by 6 bases and J by 5 bases; unmatched bases: 9. The CDR3 is 16 amino acids. The V gene's germline CDR1 is MDHEN and CDR2 SYDVKM.

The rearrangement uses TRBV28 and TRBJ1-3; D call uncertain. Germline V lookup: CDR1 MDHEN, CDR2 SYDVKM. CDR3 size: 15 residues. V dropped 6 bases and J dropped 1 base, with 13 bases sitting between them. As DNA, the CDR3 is TGTGCCAGCAGGTTAGCAGGATTTTCTGGAAACACCATATATTTT. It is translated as CASRLAGFSGNTIYF.